This section outlines one T cell receptor beta chain sequence together with its context. The CDR3 consists of 11 residues. Germline-derived CDR1 and CDR2 are GTSNPN and SVGIG (reference sequence). V lost 0 bases and J 10 bases, leaving 4 bases between the germline ends. The isolated RNA, all of it, was reverse transcribed, so expressed TCRB transcripts were what got sequenced. Profiling relied on immunoSEQ multiplex PCR, and the TCRdb table lists in-frame clones only, not all of them. The repertoire consists of 130,000 to 150,000 clones, with over 9.5% occurring once and the leading ten covering roughly 1.4%. This specimen comes from a study of beta chain features in type 1 diabetes.

The chain is built from TRBV30 and TRBJ1-6; no reliable D call. The source is a man between 18 and 35 years old in good health. Sequenced: naive CD4+ T cells from blood. The CDR3: CAWSVLSPLHF. DNA for the CDR3: TGTGCCTGGAGTGTACTATCACCCCTCCACTTT.